The T cell receptor beta chain under discussion was sequenced for a study of monozygotic twins with inflammatory bowel disease. The study's findings and limits: Patient repertoire variability may have increased through differing immunosuppressive treatments.

In germline, CDR1 is SGDLS, CDR2 YYNGEE. The CDR3 has 14 amino acids. Reanalyzing the 5' RACE reads, TCRdb keeps one entry per CDR3 protein, without DNA. This repertoire includes 330,000 or so distinct CDR3 sequences. Worth noting for this clonotype: Its matching antigen is unknown.

The chain employs TRBV9 and TRBJ2-1; TCRdb reports TRBD2, a call that lacks DNA to check it against. The sequenced sample was blood. The sequence derives from a human donor with ulcerative colitis or Crohn's disease, or a healthy co-twin of an affected twin (not recorded which). The CDR3 loop reads CASSVGSGSNEQFF.